The rows below give T cell receptor beta chains drawn from one sample of a study of CD8 T cells in ankylosing spondylitis. TCRdb reanalysed the 5' RACE reads using MiXCR and keeps one entry per CDR3 protein. Of a few hundred thousand distinct CDR3 sequences listed, around 21% were seen once; the top ten hold roughly 3.4%. The sample consisted of blood, either unsorted or a sorted T cell fraction (not recorded which). The receptors were sampled from a female donor with ankylosing spondylitis or in good health (not recorded which). CDR3s include the opening cysteine and the closing phenylalanine or tryptophan. The D gene is left open where the match is weak. The size field is filled for only some rows; it gives once, few, many or a size class.

cdr3_nt: TGTGCCAGCAGTTCTTGGACGGATGGCTACGGCTACACCTTC
cdr3_aa: CASSSWTDGYGYTF
clone_size: few
j_call: TRBJ1-2
d_call: -
v_call: TRBV6-5

cdr3_nt: TGTGCCAGCAGTGGACCTAGCGGGAGTCTCTACAATGAGCAGTTCTTC
cdr3_aa: CASSGPSGSLYNEQFF
clone_size: -
j_call: TRBJ2-1
d_call: TRBD2
v_call: TRBV6-2/TRBV6-3

cdr3_nt: TGTGCCAGCAGCTTAGAAGGTGACAGGGGGAATGAGGTTTCCTACGAGCAGTACTTC
cdr3_aa: CASSLEGDRGNEVSYEQYF
clone_size: -
j_call: TRBJ2-7
d_call: TRBD1
v_call: TRBV7-8

cdr3_nt: TGTGCCAGCAGCTTAGAAGGGACTAGTGTTTTCAATGAGCAGTTCTTC
cdr3_aa: CASSLEGTSVFNEQFF
clone_size: -
j_call: TRBJ2-1
d_call: TRBD2
v_call: TRBV11-3

cdr3_nt: TGTGCCATCAGTGACCCCCCCCTAGCGGGAGTACCCTACGAGCAGTACTTC
cdr3_aa: CAISDPPLAGVPYEQYF
clone_size: few
j_call: TRBJ2-7
d_call: TRBD2
v_call: TRBV10-3

cdr3_nt: TGTGCCAGCAGTTACTCCCCCCGGGGCTACGAGCAGTACTTC
cdr3_aa: CASSYSPRGYEQYF
clone_size: few
j_call: TRBJ2-7
d_call: -
v_call: TRBV6-5

cdr3_nt: TGTGCCATCAGTCCGGCCGGATCCCTGCTCGAGCAGTACTTC
cdr3_aa: CAISPAGSLLEQYF
clone_size: many
j_call: TRBJ2-7
d_call: -
v_call: TRBV10-3

cdr3_nt: TGCAGTGCTAGAGACCCCTGGACAGGGGGGGTGAATGAGCAGTTCTTC
cdr3_aa: CSARDPWTGGVNEQFF
clone_size: few
j_call: TRBJ2-1
d_call: TRBD1
v_call: TRBV20-1

cdr3_nt: TGTGCCAGCAGGACGGGACTAGCGGGAGTATCCGAGCAGTACTTC
cdr3_aa: CASRTGLAGVSEQYF
clone_size: few
j_call: TRBJ2-7
d_call: TRBD2
v_call: TRBV6-1

cdr3_nt: TGTGCCAGCAGTCCGACTTACTCAGGGAAGGCTGAAGCTTTCTTT
cdr3_aa: CASSPTYSGKAEAFF
clone_size: -
j_call: TRBJ1-1
d_call: -
v_call: TRBV12-3/TRBV12-4

cdr3_nt: TGTGCCAGCAGTTCTACACAGGAATCTGGAAACACCATATATTTT
cdr3_aa: CASSSTQESGNTIYF
clone_size: -
j_call: TRBJ1-3
d_call: -
v_call: TRBV6-5

cdr3_nt: TGTGCCAGTAACCCTGCCAGGGGGGCGCAGTATGGCTACACCTTC
cdr3_aa: CASNPARGAQYGYTF
clone_size: few
j_call: TRBJ1-2
d_call: TRBD1
v_call: TRBV19

cdr3_nt: TGCAGTGCTAGAGGGGGACGGATGAACACTGAAGCTTTCTTT
cdr3_aa: CSARGGRMNTEAFF
clone_size: -
j_call: TRBJ1-1
d_call: -
v_call: TRBV20-1

cdr3_nt: TGTGCCAGCAGTTTAGAGGGAGGGGAGAACACCGGGGAGCTGTTTTTT
cdr3_aa: CASSLEGGENTGELFF
clone_size: few
j_call: TRBJ2-2
d_call: TRBD2
v_call: TRBV12-3/TRBV12-4

cdr3_nt: TGTGCCAGCAGCTTAAAGGTTTCCTTCTACAATGAGAAGTTCTTC
cdr3_aa: CASSLKVSFYNEKFF
clone_size: few
j_call: TRBJ2-1
d_call: -
v_call: TRBV7-9

cdr3_nt: TGTGCCAGCAGCTTGTTTGGAGACTTCAGGGGGGTCTACGAGCAGTACTTC
cdr3_aa: CASSLFGDFRGVYEQYF
clone_size: -
j_call: TRBJ2-7
d_call: -
v_call: TRBV5-6

cdr3_nt: TGCGCCAGCAGCTTCCAGATGGGTACCTACGAGCAGTACTTC
cdr3_aa: CASSFQMGTYEQYF
clone_size: -
j_call: TRBJ2-7
d_call: -
v_call: TRBV5-1

cdr3_nt: TGTGCCAGCAGTTCGGGACTAGCGGGAGCATTCGATGAGCAGTTCTTC
cdr3_aa: CASSSGLAGAFDEQFF
clone_size: many
j_call: TRBJ2-1
d_call: TRBD2
v_call: TRBV6-5

cdr3_nt: TGCAGCGTTGGGGTCCCTAATGAAAAACTGTTTTTT
cdr3_aa: CSVGVPNEKLFF
clone_size: few
j_call: TRBJ1-4
d_call: -
v_call: TRBV29-1

cdr3_nt: TGCAGTGCTAGCGTCAGAAGGGGTTCGGATACGCAGTATTTT
cdr3_aa: CSASVRRGSDTQYF
clone_size: many
j_call: TRBJ2-3
d_call: -
v_call: TRBV20-1

cdr3_nt: TGTGCCAGTCACGGGAGTCCCTCCTACGAGCAGTACTTC
cdr3_aa: CASHGSPSYEQYF
clone_size: few
j_call: TRBJ2-7
d_call: -
v_call: TRBV6-1

cdr3_nt: TGCGCCAGCAGCTTGGAGGTGGGGGTCGGAAATGAGCAGTTCTTC
cdr3_aa: CASSLEVGVGNEQFF
clone_size: many
j_call: TRBJ2-1
d_call: -
v_call: TRBV5-1

cdr3_nt: TGTGCCAGCAGTTACGGTGAAGGGACCCAGTACTTC
cdr3_aa: CASSYGEGTQYF
clone_size: once
j_call: TRBJ2-5
d_call: -
v_call: TRBV6-2/TRBV6-3

cdr3_nt: TGCAGTGTGGAGCGGGAATCGAGTGAGCAGTTCTTC
cdr3_aa: CSVERESSEQFF
clone_size: many
j_call: TRBJ2-1
d_call: TRBD2
v_call: TRBV20-1

cdr3_nt: TGTGCCAGCAGCTCGGCCGGGGATACGCAGTATTTT
cdr3_aa: CASSSAGDTQYF
clone_size: few
j_call: TRBJ2-3
d_call: -
v_call: TRBV7-2

cdr3_nt: TGTGCCAGCAGCCAAAGGACTAGCGGAACAGATACGCAGTATTTT
cdr3_aa: CASSQRTSGTDTQYF
clone_size: few
j_call: TRBJ2-3
d_call: TRBD2
v_call: TRBV3-1

cdr3_nt: TGTGCCAGTAGTATATCGGCAGCAAAAGAGACCCAGTACTTC
cdr3_aa: CASSISAAKETQYF
clone_size: -
j_call: TRBJ2-5
d_call: -
v_call: TRBV19

cdr3_nt: TGTGCCAGCAGTTACGCGGGAGTGGAGTTCTTC
cdr3_aa: CASSYAGVEFF
clone_size: few
j_call: TRBJ2-1
d_call: TRBD2
v_call: TRBV6-5

cdr3_nt: TGCAGCGTTGGTGTAGTGGAAGAGACCCAGTACTTC
cdr3_aa: CSVGVVEETQYF
clone_size: many
j_call: TRBJ2-5
d_call: -
v_call: TRBV29-1

cdr3_nt: TGTGCCAGCAGCTCGACTCCAGTTGCGCAGTATTTT
cdr3_aa: CASSSTPVAQYF
clone_size: -
j_call: TRBJ2-3
d_call: -
v_call: TRBV7-2

cdr3_nt: TGCGCCAGCAGCTTGGTCAGGGGACTAGGATTTGATGAGCAGTTCTTC
cdr3_aa: CASSLVRGLGFDEQFF
clone_size: few
j_call: TRBJ2-1
d_call: TRBD2
v_call: TRBV5-1

cdr3_nt: TGTGCCACCCGCTCAGTCGGGGGTGAAGCTTTCTTT
cdr3_aa: CATRSVGGEAFF
clone_size: many
j_call: TRBJ1-1
d_call: -
v_call: TRBV24-1

cdr3_nt: TGTGCCAGCAGCCCACGAGCGGGAGGCACAGATACGCAGTATTTT
cdr3_aa: CASSPRAGGTDTQYF
clone_size: few
j_call: TRBJ2-3
d_call: TRBD2
v_call: TRBV9

cdr3_nt: TGCAGTGCTTCGGGAATGCCGGGACAGGGGGCGCGAAATCAGCCCCAGCATTTT
cdr3_aa: CSASGMPGQGARNQPQHF
clone_size: -
j_call: TRBJ1-5
d_call: TRBD1
v_call: TRBV20-1

cdr3_nt: TGTGCCAGTAGTCGATGGGATGAGCAGTTCTTC
cdr3_aa: CASSRWDEQFF
clone_size: few
j_call: TRBJ2-1
d_call: -
v_call: TRBV19

cdr3_nt: TGCAGTGCTAGTAAAGAAGGCCATCCGCTCTACGAGCAGTACTTC
cdr3_aa: CSASKEGHPLYEQYF
clone_size: -
j_call: TRBJ2-7
d_call: -
v_call: TRBV20-1

cdr3_nt: TGCAGTGCGGAGAAGGCGGGATTGAAAAACATTCAGTACTTC
cdr3_aa: CSAEKAGLKNIQYF
clone_size: many
j_call: TRBJ2-4
d_call: -
v_call: TRBV20-1

cdr3_nt: TGTGCCAGCACTGGGTCCTTGAACACTGAAGCTTTCTTT
cdr3_aa: CASTGSLNTEAFF
clone_size: -
j_call: TRBJ1-1
d_call: -
v_call: TRBV2

cdr3_nt: TGCGCCAGCAGCCAAGAGCGAGGGGACGTCGCCTACGAGCAGTACTTC
cdr3_aa: CASSQERGDVAYEQYF
clone_size: many
j_call: TRBJ2-7
d_call: -
v_call: TRBV4-3

cdr3_nt: TGTGCCAGCAGTTACTCTTCCCCTATAGGAAGCACAGATACGCAGTATTTT
cdr3_aa: CASSYSSPIGSTDTQYF
clone_size: few
j_call: TRBJ2-3
d_call: -
v_call: TRBV6-5

cdr3_nt: TGTGCCAGCAGCCGAATGCGGGACCCCCTAGGCAATGAGCAGTTCTTC
cdr3_aa: CASSRMRDPLGNEQFF
clone_size: -
j_call: TRBJ2-1
d_call: -
v_call: TRBV2

cdr3_nt: TGCGCCAGCAGCTTGGGAGGGATCAAAGATACGCAGTATTTT
cdr3_aa: CASSLGGIKDTQYF
clone_size: few
j_call: TRBJ2-3
d_call: -
v_call: TRBV5-1

cdr3_nt: TGTGCCAGCAGTGTATCGGTTAGCACCATATATTTT
cdr3_aa: CASSVSVSTIYF
clone_size: -
j_call: TRBJ1-3
d_call: -
v_call: TRBV12-3/TRBV12-4

cdr3_nt: TGTGCCTGGAGTCGTGACAGGAATCAGCCCCAGCATTTT
cdr3_aa: CAWSRDRNQPQHF
clone_size: -
j_call: TRBJ1-5
d_call: -
v_call: TRBV30

cdr3_nt: TGTGCCAGCAGCCCCCTCTGGGACAGGGGGAATCAGCCCCAGCATTTT
cdr3_aa: CASSPLWDRGNQPQHF
clone_size: few
j_call: TRBJ1-5
d_call: TRBD1
v_call: TRBV27

cdr3_nt: TGTGCCAGCAGTTACAAGGGGCTATACAATGAGCAGTTCTTC
cdr3_aa: CASSYKGLYNEQFF
clone_size: few
j_call: TRBJ2-1
d_call: -
v_call: TRBV6-5

cdr3_nt: TGCGCCAGCAGCTTGGATCTGGGCCCCGGCACTGAAGCTTTCTTT
cdr3_aa: CASSLDLGPGTEAFF
clone_size: few
j_call: TRBJ1-1
d_call: -
v_call: TRBV5-1

cdr3_nt: TGCAGTGCTAGAGGGGCAGGCTTGACCCTTGGGTCCTACGAGCAGTACTTC
cdr3_aa: CSARGAGLTLGSYEQYF
clone_size: few
j_call: TRBJ2-7
d_call: -
v_call: TRBV20-1

cdr3_nt: TGTGCCAGTAGTGGATGGAAAGAAACCCTAGATACGCAGTATTTT
cdr3_aa: CASSGWKETLDTQYF
clone_size: -
j_call: TRBJ2-3
d_call: -
v_call: TRBV19